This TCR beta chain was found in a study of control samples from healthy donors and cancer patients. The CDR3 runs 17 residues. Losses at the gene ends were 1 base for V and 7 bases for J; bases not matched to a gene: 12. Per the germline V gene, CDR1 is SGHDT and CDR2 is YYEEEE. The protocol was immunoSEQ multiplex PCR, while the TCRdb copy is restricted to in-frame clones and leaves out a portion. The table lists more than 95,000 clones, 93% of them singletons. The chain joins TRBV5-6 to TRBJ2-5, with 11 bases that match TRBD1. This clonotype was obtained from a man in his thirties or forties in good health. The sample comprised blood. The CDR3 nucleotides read TGTGCCAGCAGCTTGTTTCTCCGGACAGGGGGCGAAGGGACCCAGTACTTC. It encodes CASSLFLRTGGEGTQYF.